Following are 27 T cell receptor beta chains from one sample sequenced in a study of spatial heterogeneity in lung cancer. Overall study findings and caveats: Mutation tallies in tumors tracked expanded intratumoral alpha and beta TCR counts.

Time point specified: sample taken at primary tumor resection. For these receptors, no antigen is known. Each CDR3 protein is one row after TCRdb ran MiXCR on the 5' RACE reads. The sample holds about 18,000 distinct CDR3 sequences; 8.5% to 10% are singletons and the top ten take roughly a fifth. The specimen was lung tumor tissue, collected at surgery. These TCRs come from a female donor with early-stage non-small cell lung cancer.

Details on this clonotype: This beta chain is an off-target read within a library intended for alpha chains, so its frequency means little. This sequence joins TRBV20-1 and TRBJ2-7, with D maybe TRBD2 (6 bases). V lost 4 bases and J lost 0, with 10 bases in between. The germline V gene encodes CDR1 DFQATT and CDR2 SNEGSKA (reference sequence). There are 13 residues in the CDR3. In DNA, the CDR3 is TGCAGTGCTACGGACGGGAGCTCCTACGAGCAGTACTTC. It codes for CSATDGSSYEQYF.

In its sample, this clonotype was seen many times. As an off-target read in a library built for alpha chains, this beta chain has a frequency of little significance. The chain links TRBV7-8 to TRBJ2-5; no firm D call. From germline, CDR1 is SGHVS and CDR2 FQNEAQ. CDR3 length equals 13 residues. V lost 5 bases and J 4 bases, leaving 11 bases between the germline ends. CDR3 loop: CASSLVGRETQYF. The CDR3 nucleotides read TGTGCCAGCAGCCTCGTCGGCCGAGAGACCCAGTACTTC.

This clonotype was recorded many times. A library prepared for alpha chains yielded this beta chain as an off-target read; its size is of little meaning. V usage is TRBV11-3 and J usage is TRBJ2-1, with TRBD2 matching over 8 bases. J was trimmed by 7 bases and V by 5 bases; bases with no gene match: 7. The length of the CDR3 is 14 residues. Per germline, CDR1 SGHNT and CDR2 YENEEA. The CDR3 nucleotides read TGTGCCAGCAGCCTCGGGGGGGCGGTAAATGAGCAGTTCTTC. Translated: CASSLGGAVNEQFF.

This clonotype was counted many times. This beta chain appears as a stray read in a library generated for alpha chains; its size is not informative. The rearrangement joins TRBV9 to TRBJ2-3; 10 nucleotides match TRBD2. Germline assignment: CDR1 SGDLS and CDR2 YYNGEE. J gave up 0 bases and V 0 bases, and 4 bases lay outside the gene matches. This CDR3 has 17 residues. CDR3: CASSVGLAGASTDTQYF. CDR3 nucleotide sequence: TGTGCCAGCAGCGTAGGTCTAGCGGGGGCTAGCACAGATACGCAGTATTTT.

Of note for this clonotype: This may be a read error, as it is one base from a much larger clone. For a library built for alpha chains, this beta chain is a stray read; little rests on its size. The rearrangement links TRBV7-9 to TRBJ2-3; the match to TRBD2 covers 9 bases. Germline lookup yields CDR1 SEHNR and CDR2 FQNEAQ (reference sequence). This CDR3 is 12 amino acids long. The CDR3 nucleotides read TGTGCCAGCGGGACTAGCACAGATACGCAGTTTTTT. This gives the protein CASGTSTDTQFF.

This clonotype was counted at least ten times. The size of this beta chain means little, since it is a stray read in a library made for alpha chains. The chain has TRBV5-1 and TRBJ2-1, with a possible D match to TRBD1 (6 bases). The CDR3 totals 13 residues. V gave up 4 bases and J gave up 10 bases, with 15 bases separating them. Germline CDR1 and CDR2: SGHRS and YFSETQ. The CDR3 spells CASSPQPQGEQFF. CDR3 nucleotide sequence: TGCGCCAGCAGCCCACAACCACAGGGCGAGCAGTTCTTC.

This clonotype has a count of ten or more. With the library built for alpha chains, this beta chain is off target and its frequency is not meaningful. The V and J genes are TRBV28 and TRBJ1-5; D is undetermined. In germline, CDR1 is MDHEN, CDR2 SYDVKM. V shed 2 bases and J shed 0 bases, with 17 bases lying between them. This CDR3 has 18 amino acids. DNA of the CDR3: TGTGCCAGCAGTTTAAGGCCCGTCGGGCCCAGTAGCAATCAGCCCCAGCATTTT. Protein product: CASSLRPVGPSSNQPQHF.

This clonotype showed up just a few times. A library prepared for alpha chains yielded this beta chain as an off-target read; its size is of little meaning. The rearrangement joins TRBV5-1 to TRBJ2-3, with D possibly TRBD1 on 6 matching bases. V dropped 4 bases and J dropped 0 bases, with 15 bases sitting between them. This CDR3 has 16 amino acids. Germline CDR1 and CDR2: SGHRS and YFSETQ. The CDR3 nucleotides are TGCGCCAGCAGCGCCGGCGACAGGCCTAGCACAGATACGCAGTATTTT. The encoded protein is CASSAGDRPSTDTQYF.

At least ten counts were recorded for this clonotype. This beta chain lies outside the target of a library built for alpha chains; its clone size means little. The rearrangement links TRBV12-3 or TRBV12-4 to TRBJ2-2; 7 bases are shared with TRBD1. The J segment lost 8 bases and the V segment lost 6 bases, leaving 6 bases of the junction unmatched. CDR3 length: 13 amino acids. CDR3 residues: CASSRQGVGELFF. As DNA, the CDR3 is TGTGCCAGCAGCCGACAGGGAGTAGGGGAGCTGTTTTTT.

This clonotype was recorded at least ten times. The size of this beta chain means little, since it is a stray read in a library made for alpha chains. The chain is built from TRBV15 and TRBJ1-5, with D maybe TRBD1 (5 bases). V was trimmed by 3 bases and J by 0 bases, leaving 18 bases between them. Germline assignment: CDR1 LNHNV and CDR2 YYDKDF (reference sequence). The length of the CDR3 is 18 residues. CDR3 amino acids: CATSRPTGGNYSNQPQHF. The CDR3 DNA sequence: TGTGCCACCAGCAGGCCAACTGGGGGGAACTATAGCAATCAGCCCCAGCATTTT.

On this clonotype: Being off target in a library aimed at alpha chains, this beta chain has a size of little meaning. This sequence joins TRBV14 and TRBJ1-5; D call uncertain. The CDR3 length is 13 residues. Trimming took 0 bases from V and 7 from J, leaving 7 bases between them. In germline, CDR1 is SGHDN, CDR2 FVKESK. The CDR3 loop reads CASSQDGWQPQHF. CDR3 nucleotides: TGTGCCAGCAGCCAAGATGGGTGGCAGCCCCAGCATTTT. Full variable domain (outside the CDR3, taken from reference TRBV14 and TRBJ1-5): EAGVTQFPSHSVIEKGQTVTLRCDPISGHDNLYWYRRVMGKEIKFLLHFVKESKQDESGMPNNRFLAERTGGTYSTLKVQPAELEDSGVYFCASSQDGWQPQHFGDGTRLSIL.

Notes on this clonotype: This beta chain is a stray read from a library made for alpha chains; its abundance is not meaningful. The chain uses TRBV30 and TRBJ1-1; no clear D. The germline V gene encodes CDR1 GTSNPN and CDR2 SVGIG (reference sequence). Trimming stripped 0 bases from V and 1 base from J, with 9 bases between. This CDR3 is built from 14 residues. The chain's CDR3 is CAWSVLAGNTEAFF. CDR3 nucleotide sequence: TGTGCCTGGAGTGTACTGGCAGGGAACACTGAAGCTTTCTTT.

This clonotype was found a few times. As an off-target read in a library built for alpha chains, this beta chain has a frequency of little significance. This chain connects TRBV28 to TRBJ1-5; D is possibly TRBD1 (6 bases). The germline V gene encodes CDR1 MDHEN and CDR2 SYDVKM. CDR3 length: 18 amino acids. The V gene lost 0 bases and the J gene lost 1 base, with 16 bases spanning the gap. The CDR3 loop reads CASSLCRGLLRSNQPQHF. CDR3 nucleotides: TGTGCCAGCAGTTTATGCAGGGGACTCCTAAGGAGCAATCAGCCCCAGCATTTT. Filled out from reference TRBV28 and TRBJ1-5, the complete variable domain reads DVKVTQSSRYLVKRTGEKVFLECVQDMDHENMFWYRQDPGLGLRLIYFSYDVKMKEKGDIPEGYSVSREKKERFSLILESASTNQTSMYLCASSLCRGLLRSNQPQHFGDGTRLSIL.

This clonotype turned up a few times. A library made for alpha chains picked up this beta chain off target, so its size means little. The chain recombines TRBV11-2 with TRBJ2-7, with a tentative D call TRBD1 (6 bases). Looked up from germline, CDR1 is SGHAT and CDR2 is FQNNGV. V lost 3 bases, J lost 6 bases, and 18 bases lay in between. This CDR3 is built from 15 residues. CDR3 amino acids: CASSLRATGKGEQYF. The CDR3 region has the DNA TGTGCCAGCAGCTTGCGGGCAACAGGGAAGGGCGAGCAGTACTTC.

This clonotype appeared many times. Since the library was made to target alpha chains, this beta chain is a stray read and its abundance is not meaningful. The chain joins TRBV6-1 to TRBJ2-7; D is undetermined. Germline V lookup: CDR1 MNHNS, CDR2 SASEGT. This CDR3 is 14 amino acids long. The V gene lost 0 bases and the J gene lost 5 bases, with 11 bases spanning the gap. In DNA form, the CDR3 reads TGTGCCAGCAGTGAAGCCTCCAGCAGGCACGAGCAGTACTTC. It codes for CASSEASSRHEQYF.

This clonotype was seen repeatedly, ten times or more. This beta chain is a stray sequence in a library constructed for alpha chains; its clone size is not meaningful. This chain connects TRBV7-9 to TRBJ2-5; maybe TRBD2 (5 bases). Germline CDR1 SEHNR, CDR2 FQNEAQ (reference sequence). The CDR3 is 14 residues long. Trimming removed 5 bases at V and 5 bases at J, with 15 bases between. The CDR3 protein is CASSPRTPEETQYF. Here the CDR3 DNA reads TGTGCCAGCAGCCCACGGACTCCGGAGGAGACCCAGTACTTC.

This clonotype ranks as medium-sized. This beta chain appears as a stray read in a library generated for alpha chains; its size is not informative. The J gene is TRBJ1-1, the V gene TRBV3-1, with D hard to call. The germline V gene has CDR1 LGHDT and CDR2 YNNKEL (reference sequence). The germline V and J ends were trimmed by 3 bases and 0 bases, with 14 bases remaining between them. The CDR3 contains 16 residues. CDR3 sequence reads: CASSHFRRNLNTEAFF. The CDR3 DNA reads TGTGCCAGCAGCCACTTTCGGAGAAACTTGAACACTGAAGCTTTCTTT. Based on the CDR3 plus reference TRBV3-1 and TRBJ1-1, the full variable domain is DTAVSQTPKYLVTQMGNDKSIKCEQNLGHDTMYWYKQDSKKFLKIMFSYNNKELIINETVPNRFSPKSPDKAHLNLHINSLELGDSAVYFCASSHFRRNLNTEAFFGQGTRLTVV.

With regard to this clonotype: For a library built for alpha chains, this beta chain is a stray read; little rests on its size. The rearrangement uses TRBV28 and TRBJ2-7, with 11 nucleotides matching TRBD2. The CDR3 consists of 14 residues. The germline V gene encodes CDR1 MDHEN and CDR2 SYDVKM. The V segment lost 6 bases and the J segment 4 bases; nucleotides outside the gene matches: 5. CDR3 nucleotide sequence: TGTGCCAGCAGGATGACTAGCGGGGTGTACGAGCAGTACTTC. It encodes CASRMTSGVYEQYF. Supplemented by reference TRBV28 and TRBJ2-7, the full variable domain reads DVKVTQSSRYLVKRTGEKVFLECVQDMDHENMFWYRQDPGLGLRLIYFSYDVKMKEKGDIPEGYSVSREKKERFSLILESASTNQTSMYLCASRMTSGVYEQYFGPGTRLTVT.

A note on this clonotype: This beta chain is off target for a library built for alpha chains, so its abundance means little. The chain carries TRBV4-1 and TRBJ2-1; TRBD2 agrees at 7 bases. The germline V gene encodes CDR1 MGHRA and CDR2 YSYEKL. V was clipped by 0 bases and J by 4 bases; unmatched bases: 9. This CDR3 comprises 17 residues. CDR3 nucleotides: TGCGCCAGCAGCCAAGATGCGGGGCAGGGAGGGTACAATGAGCAGTTCTTC. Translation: CASSQDAGQGGYNEQFF.

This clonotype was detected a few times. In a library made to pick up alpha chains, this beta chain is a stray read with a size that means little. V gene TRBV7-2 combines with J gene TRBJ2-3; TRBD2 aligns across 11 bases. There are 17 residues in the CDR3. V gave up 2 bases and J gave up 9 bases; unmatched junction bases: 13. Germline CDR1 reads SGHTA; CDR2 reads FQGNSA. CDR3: CASSLLSSGGFQSTQYF. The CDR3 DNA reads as TGTGCCAGCAGCTTATTGTCTAGCGGGGGGTTCCAGTCCACGCAGTATTTT.

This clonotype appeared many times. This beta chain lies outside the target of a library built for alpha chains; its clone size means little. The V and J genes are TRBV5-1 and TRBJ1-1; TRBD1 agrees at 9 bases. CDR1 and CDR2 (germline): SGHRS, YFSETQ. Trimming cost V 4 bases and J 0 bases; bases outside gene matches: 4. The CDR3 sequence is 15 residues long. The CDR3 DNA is TGCGCCAGCAGCCTTAGGACAGGGGTGAACACTGAAGCTTTCTTT. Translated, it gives CASSLRTGVNTEAFF.

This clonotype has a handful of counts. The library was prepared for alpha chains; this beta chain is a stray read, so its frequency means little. The CDR3 DNA follows: TGTGCCAGCAGCCTAGCGGGGGGACGCAATGAGCAGTTCTTC. It yields the protein CASSLAGGRNEQFF. The V gene is TRBV14, the J gene TRBJ2-1, with TRBD2 matching 10 bases. Germline V gene sequence: CDR1 SGHDN, CDR2 FVKESK. This CDR3 is built from 14 residues. With V trimmed by 4 bases and J by 6 bases, 3 bases remained unmatched.

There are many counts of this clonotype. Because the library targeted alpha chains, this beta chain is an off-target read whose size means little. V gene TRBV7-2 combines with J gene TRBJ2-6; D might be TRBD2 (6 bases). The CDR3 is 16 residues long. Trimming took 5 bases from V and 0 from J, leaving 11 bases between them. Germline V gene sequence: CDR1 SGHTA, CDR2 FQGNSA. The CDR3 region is CASSPGGTSGANVLTF. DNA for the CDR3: TGTGCCAGCAGCCCTGGGGGGACCTCTGGGGCCAACGTCCTGACTTTC.

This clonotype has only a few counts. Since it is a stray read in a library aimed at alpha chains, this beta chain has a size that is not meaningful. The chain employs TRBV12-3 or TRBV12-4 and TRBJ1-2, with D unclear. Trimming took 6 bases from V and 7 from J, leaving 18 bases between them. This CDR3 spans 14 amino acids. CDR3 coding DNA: TGTGCCAGCAGCCCGGTGGGAGGGCTGAGTGGCTACACCTTC. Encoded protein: CASSPVGGLSGYTF.

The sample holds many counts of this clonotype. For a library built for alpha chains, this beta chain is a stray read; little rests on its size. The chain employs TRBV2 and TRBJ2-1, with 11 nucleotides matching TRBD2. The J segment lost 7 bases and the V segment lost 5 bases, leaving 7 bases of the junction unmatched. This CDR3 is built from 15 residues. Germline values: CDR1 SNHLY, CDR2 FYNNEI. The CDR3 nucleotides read TGTGCCAGCAGTACACTAGCGGGGGCTCCTAATGAGCAGTTCTTC. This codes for CASSTLAGAPNEQFF.

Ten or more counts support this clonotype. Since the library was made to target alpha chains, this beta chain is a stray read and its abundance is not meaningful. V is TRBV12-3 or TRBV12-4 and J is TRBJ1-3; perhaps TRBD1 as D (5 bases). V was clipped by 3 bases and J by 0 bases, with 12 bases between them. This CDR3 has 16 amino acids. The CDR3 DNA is TGTGCCAGCAGTTTGGGTCAGGGCAACTCTGGAAACACCATATATTTT. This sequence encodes CASSLGQGNSGNTIYF.

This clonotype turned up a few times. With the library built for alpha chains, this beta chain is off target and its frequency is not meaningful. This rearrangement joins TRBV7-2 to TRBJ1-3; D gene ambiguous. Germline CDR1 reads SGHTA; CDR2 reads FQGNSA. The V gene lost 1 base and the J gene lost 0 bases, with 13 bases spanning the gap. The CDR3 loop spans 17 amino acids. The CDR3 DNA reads TGTGCCAGCAGCTTAGTGGCAGTGCAAGTCTCTGGAAACACCATATATTTT. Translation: CASSLVAVQVSGNTIYF.